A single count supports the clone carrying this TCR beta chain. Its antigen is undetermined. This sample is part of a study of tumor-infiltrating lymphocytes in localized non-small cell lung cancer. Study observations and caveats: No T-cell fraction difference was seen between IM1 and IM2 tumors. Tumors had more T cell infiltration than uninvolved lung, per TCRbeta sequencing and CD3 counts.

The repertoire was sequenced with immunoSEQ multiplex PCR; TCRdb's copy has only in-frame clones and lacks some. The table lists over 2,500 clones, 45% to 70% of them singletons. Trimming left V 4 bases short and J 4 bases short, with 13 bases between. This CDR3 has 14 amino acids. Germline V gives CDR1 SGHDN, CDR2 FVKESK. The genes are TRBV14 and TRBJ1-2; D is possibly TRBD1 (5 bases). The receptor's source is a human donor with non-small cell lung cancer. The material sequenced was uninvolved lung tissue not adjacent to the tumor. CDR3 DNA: TGTGCCAGCAGCCCTTGGGGGGGTGGCTATGGCTACACCTTC. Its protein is CASSPWGGGYGYTF.